These 5 T cell receptor beta chains came from one sample sequenced in a study of blood T cell repertoires in COVID-19. Profiled with immunoSEQ multiplex PCR; TCRdb holds only in-frame clones, not every one. Among 100,000 or so clones listed, around nine tenths were seen once. Sequencing input: peripheral blood. The receptors originated from a man aged 50-59 years with active or convalescent COVID-19.

The chain uses TRBV7-7 and TRBJ2-5, with 7 bases fitting TRBD1. CDR3 length: 14 amino acids. Germline assignment: CDR1 SSHAT and CDR2 FNYEAQ (reference sequence). Trimming at V came to 5 bases and at J to 4 bases, leaving 7 bases not matched to a gene. The CDR3 loop is CASSPVDRTETQYF. The CDR3 bases are TGTGCCAGCAGCCCGGTGGACAGGACAGAGACCCAGTACTTC.

The CDR3 region has the DNA TGTGCCAGCAGTACCCCGACAGGGGGCGGCTACACCTTC. Translating gives CASSTPTGGGYTF. This sequence joins TRBV12-3 or TRBV12-4 and TRBJ1-2; 10 nucleotides line up with TRBD1. The CDR3 spans 13 residues. The ends lost 5 bases at V and 8 bases at J; junction bases unmatched: 5.

The chain combines TRBV4-2 with TRBJ2-7, with D maybe TRBD2 (6 bases). The CDR3 covers 15 residues. Germline values: CDR1 LGHNA, CDR2 YNFKEQ. Trimming pared 0 bases from V and 4 bases from J, leaving 13 bases between. The CDR3 here is CASSQDQQGGYEQYV. In nucleotides, the CDR3 is TGTGCCAGCAGCCAAGATCAGCAGGGAGGTTACGAGCAGTACGTC.

The rearrangement joins TRBV3-1 (or the pseudogene TRBV3-2) to TRBJ2-1; a weak D match, TRBD2 (6 bases). Germline loops: CDR1 LGHDT, CDR2 YNNKEL (reference sequence). The CDR3 is made up of 14 amino acids. The V end lost 4 bases, the J end lost 6 bases, and 13 bases lay between the germline ends. This chain's CDR3 is CASSPRLGGNEQFF. The CDR3 coding sequence is TGTGCCAGCAGCCCCCGACTGGGGGGCAATGAGCAGTTCTTC.

The V gene is TRBV14, the J gene TRBJ1-2; 7 bases match TRBD1. In germline, CDR1 is SGHDN, CDR2 FVKESK. Losses at the gene ends were 0 bases for V and 4 bases for J; bases not matched to a gene: 8. CDR3 length: 16 amino acids. As DNA, the CDR3 is TGTGCCAGCAGCCAAGACCGGACAGGAGGGGTCTATGGCTACACCTTC. Translating it yields CASSQDRTGGVYGYTF.